What follows is one T cell receptor beta chain and its context. CDR3 length: 13 amino acids. Between the trimmed V and J ends, which lost 5 bases and 7 bases, there was a span of 14 bases. In germline, CDR1 is MNHEY, CDR2 SMNVEV (reference sequence). The sample is drawn from a study of blood T cell repertoires in COVID-19. Study overall: Acute and convalescent COVID-19 specimens originated in the United States, Italy and Spain. Nucleic acid was either cDNA or gDNA, and it came from T cells, B-cell-depleted T cells, or PBMCs.

Authors' processing steps: Scientists estimated how many nucleated cells there were by amplifying reference gene primers. Method: immunoSEQ multiplex PCR; TCRdb's copy keeps in-frame clones and lacks some. That table gives V, J and clone size, and the DNA gave D and trimming. The sample has about 210,000 clones, under 95% seen once. The material sequenced was peripheral blood. The TCR sequence derives from a man between 25 and 39 years old with acute or convalescent COVID-19. The chain combines TRBV27 with TRBJ1-1, with no clear D. This chain's CDR3 is CASSLDLKSEAFF. The CDR3 DNA reads as TGTGCCAGCAGTCTAGACCTCAAGAGTGAAGCTTTCTTT.